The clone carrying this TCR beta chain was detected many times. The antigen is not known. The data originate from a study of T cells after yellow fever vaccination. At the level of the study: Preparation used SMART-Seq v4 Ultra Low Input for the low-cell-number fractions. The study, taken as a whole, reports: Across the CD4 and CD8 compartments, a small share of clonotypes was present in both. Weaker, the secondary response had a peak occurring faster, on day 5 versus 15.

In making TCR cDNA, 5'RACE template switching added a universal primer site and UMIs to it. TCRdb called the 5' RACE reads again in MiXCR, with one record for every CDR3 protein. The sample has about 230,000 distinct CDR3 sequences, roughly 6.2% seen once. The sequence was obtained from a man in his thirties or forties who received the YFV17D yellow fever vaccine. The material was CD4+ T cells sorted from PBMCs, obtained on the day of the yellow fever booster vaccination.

The CDR3: CASSRPRQGWDNEQFF. The CDR3 DNA sequence: TGTGCCAGCAGTCGGCCTCGACAGGGTTGGGACAATGAGCAGTTCTTC. The chain uses TRBV28 and TRBJ2-1; 7 positions agree with TRBD1. Per germline, CDR1 MDHEN and CDR2 SYDVKM. V was pared by 5 bases and J by 5 bases, with 12 bases of the junction left unmatched. This CDR3 region has 16 residues.